Following are 16 T cell receptor beta chains from one sample sequenced in a study of CD8+ T cells in alopecia areata. Treatment denoted: oral pan-JAK inhibitor, 5-10 mg twice daily. It was cDNA, reverse transcribed from extracted RNA, that served as the sequencing template. Only in-frame clones appear in the TCRdb table, and some are missing; sequencing was by immunoSEQ multiplex PCR. This table holds about 42,000 clones, roughly 92% found once. Here the sequenced sample was CD8+ T cells sorted from blood, taken at week 24, from a patient treated with tofacitinib. The receptor source for this set is a human donor with alopecia areata.

The gene calls are TRBV30 and TRBJ2-7, with TRBD2 identical over 12 bases. The V gene end was trimmed by 6 bases and the J gene end by 2 bases; junction bases not matched to a gene: 8. The V gene's germline CDR1 is GTSNPN and CDR2 SVGIG (reference sequence). There are 15 residues in the CDR3. The CDR3 sequence is CACLRTSGAAYEQYF. The CDR3 DNA is TGTGCCTGCCTTAGGACTAGCGGGGCAGCCTACGAGCAGTACTTC.

V usage is TRBV27 and J usage is TRBJ2-2; D not certain. The CDR3 sequence is 16 residues long. CDR1 and CDR2 from the germline V gene are MNHEY and SMNVEV (reference sequence). V was cut by 0 bases and J by 3 bases, with 11 bases left in between. The CDR3 sequence: CASSLSVQADTGELFF. In nucleotides, the CDR3 is TGTGCCAGCAGTTTATCGGTCCAGGCCGACACCGGGGAGCTGTTTTTT.

The V call is TRBV27, the J call TRBJ2-2; 8 bases are shared with TRBD2. The germline CDR1 and CDR2 sequences are MNHEY and SMNVEV (reference sequence). Unmatched junction bases numbered 2, after V lost 0 bases and J lost 5 bases. The CDR3 is 15 residues long. The DNA for the CDR3 is TGTGCCAGCAGTTTATCGTCGGGGGGGACCGGGGAGCTGTTTTTT. Its protein is CASSLSSGGTGELFF.

CDR3 sequence reads: CASSLVRGGAVDTQYF. The CDR3 DNA reads as TGTGCCAGCAGCTTAGTTCGCGGGGGGGCCGTAGATACGCAGTATTTT. V and J are TRBV7-2 and TRBJ2-3, with 9 nucleotides matching TRBD2. The CDR3 spans 16 residues. The V gene end was trimmed by 1 base and the J gene end by 5 bases; junction bases not matched to a gene: 7. The germline gives CDR1 SGHTA, CDR2 FQGNSA. Complete variable domain (other parts from reference TRBV7-2 and TRBJ2-3): GAGVSQSPSNKVTEKGKDVELRCDPISGHTALYWYRQSLGQGLEFLIYFQGNSAPDKSGLPSDRFSAERTGGSVSTLTIQRTQQEDSAVYLCASSLVRGGAVDTQYFGPGTRLTVL.

The chain uses TRBV30 and TRBJ2-3, with a tentative D call TRBD2 (7 bases). V dropped 8 bases and J dropped 1 base, with 16 bases sitting between them. Germline CDR1 and CDR2: GTSNPN and SVGIG (reference sequence). CDR3 length equals 14 residues. CDR3 in amino acids: CATSGGVRTDTQYF. The CDR3 DNA reads TGTGCCACCTCGGGGGGCGTGCGCACAGATACGCAGTATTTT.

On this clone itself: Other DNA variants within this sample encode the same CDR3. The rearrangement joins TRBV11-2 to TRBJ2-2; no firm D call. Germline assignment: CDR1 SGHAT and CDR2 FQNNGV. The CDR3 contains 14 residues. Deletions cut 1 base from V and 1 base from J, with 4 bases between. This CDR3 is CASSLGQNTGELFF. CDR3 bases: TGTGCCAGCAGCTTAGGTCAGAACACCGGGGAGCTGTTTTTT.

The rearrangement joins TRBV4-1 to TRBJ2-5, with D perhaps matching TRBD2 (6 bases). Trimming left V 4 bases short and J 4 bases short, with 25 bases between. Germline values: CDR1 MGHRA, CDR2 YSYEKL. There are 18 residues in the CDR3. In DNA, the CDR3 is TGCGCCAGCAGCCCCGGGAGACGGGGAACGGAAAAGGGAGAGACCCAGTACTTC. Amino acids: CASSPGRRGTEKGETQYF.

The V gene is TRBV7-2, the J gene TRBJ2-7, with 16 positions matching TRBD2. The CDR3 covers 18 residues. Germline loops: CDR1 SGHTA, CDR2 FQGNSA. V was clipped by 0 bases and J by 6 bases; unmatched bases: 8. This CDR3 is CASSLAPGLAGGLSEQYF. CDR3 DNA: TGTGCCAGCAGCTTAGCCCCGGGACTAGCGGGGGGGCTTTCCGAGCAGTACTTC.

V is TRBV27 and J is TRBJ1-4, with a tentative D call TRBD1 (6 bases). The V gene's germline CDR1 is MNHEY and CDR2 SMNVEV (reference sequence). The V end was cut by 4 bases, the J end by 6 bases, with 12 bases between. The CDR3 spans 14 residues. The CDR3 DNA is TGTGCCAGCAGTTCCAGGGACAACGATGAAAAACTGTTTTTT. Protein: CASSSRDNDEKLFF.

The gene calls are TRBV2 and TRBJ2-5; 14 nucleotides align to TRBD2. The V gene end was trimmed by 1 base and the J gene end by 4 bases; junction bases not matched to a gene: 8. The CDR3 is made up of 18 amino acids. CDR1 and CDR2 from the germline V gene are SNHLY and FYNNEI. The CDR3 bases are TGTGCCAGCAGTGAAGAGGGGACTAGCGGGGGATTAGCAGAGACCCAGTACTTC. Its protein product is CASSEEGTSGGLAETQYF.

This rearrangement joins TRBV5-4 to TRBJ2-5; D possibly corresponds to TRBD1 (5 bases). Germline V gives CDR1 SGHNT, CDR2 YYREEE (reference sequence). The CDR3 contains 14 residues. Trimming took off 0 bases at V and 4 bases at J, with 10 bases between the two ends. The CDR3: CASSLAGSLETQYF. The CDR3 bases are TGTGCCAGCAGCTTGGCAGGGTCGTTAGAGACCCAGTACTTC.

The gene calls are TRBV19 and TRBJ2-7; TRBD1 aligns across 9 bases. The CDR3 is 13 residues long. CDR1 is LNHDA, CDR2 SQIVND, per germline (reference sequence). Trimming took 4 bases from V and 5 from J; bases not matched to a gene: 3. The CDR3 protein is CASSTGTGNEQYF. DNA of the CDR3: TGTGCCAGTAGTACCGGGACAGGGAACGAGCAGTACTTC.

Only one count was recorded for this clone. V and J are TRBV5-1 and TRBJ1-5, with 8 bases matching TRBD1. The germline gives CDR1 SGHRS, CDR2 YFSETQ. Losses at the gene ends were 2 bases for V and 2 bases for J; bases not matched to a gene: 3. The CDR3 runs to 15 residues. CDR3 protein: CASSFGTGGNQPQHF. CDR3 in DNA: TGCGCCAGCAGCTTCGGGACAGGAGGCAATCAGCCCCAGCATTTT.

The V gene is TRBV7-6, the J gene TRBJ2-2, with D possibly being TRBD2 (7 bases). CDR1 is SGHVS, CDR2 FNYEAQ, per germline. Deletions cut 1 base from V and 1 base from J, with 10 bases between. This CDR3 contains 16 residues. Here the CDR3 reads CASSLVGGLNTGELFF. CDR3 nucleotides: TGTGCCAGCAGCTTAGTGGGGGGGCTGAACACCGGGGAGCTGTTTTTT.

This clone was detected once. This chain links TRBV7-3 with TRBJ2-7, with 7 bases matching TRBD1. CDR1 is SGHTA and CDR2 is FQGTGA in the germline V gene. The CDR3 has 16 amino acids. V gave up 0 bases and J gave up 7 bases; unmatched junction bases: 12. Written as DNA, the CDR3 is TGTGCCAGCAGCTTAACAGGGACAGCAGTAAGAGGGGAGCAGTACTTC. This encodes CASSLTGTAVRGEQYF.

The chain uses TRBV1 and TRBJ2-5; TRBD2, as called in the table, went unchecked against the DNA. TRBV1 represents a pseudogene. This CDR3 has 18 residues. As DNA, the CDR3 is TGCACCAGCAGCCCCCCTCCCCCCCGGGGGGTACATTGGGAGACCCAGTACTTC. Its protein product is CTSSPPPPRGVHWETQYF.